This T cell receptor beta chain comes out of a study of shared T cell receptors in the human thymus. The protocol was immunoSEQ multiplex PCR, while the TCRdb copy is restricted to in-frame clones and leaves out a portion. The sample has hundreds of thousands of clones, roughly 88% seen once. CDR1 is SGHNT, CDR2 YYREEE, per germline (reference sequence). V was pared by 4 bases and J by 0 bases, with 2 bases of the junction left unmatched. The CDR3 consists of 14 residues. Another study also made use of these data, one on human thymus T cells. From that second work: The people who donated were healthy Finnish babies having corrective surgery for congenital heart defects. Resections obtained during corrective heart surgery supplied the thymus tissue. Across thymic and blood repertoires, the usage of V and J genes appeared to be biased. Related research reported highly overlapping thymic repertoires among unrelated individuals.

This sequence originates from a boy in the first two years of life with a congenital heart defect. This chain links TRBV5-4 with TRBJ2-7, with 9 bases identical to TRBD1. Sequenced input: thymocytes. CDR3 nucleotide sequence: TGTGCCAGCAGCGGGACAGGGTCCTCCTACGAGCAGTACTTC. Protein product: CASSGTGSSYEQYF.